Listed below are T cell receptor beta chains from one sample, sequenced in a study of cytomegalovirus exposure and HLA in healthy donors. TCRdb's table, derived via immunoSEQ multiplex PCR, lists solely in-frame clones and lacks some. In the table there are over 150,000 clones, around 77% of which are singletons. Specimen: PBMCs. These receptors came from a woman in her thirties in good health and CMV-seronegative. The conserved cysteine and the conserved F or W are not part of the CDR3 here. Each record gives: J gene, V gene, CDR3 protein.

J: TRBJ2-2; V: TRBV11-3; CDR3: ASSSPRTGNGELF
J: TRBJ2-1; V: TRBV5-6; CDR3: ASSLYSGGDFNEQF
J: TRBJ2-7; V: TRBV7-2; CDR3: ASSFPAYEQY
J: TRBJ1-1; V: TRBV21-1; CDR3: ASPGGNTEAF
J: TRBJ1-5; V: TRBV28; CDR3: ASSSPQQGHQPQH
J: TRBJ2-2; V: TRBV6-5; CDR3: ASSYLTGGNTGELF
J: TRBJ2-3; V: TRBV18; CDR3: ASSPTGGTDTQY
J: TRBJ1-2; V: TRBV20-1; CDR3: SARGGYGYT
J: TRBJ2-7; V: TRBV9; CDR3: ASSGGGGGVYEQY
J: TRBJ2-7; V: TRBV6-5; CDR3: ASSYVSAGYEQY
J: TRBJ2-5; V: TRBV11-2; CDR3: ASSSGTSAQY
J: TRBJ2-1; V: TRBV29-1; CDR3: SVEGLADNNEQF
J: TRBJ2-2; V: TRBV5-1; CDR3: ASSLGPSGANTGELF
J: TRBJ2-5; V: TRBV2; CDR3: ASSGLAGRKETQY
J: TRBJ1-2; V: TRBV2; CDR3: ASRRDRGGFYGYT
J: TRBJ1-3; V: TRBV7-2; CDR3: ASSLLPPGLGNTIY
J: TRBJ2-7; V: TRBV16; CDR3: ASSPGTSGRACYEQY
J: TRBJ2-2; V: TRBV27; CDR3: ASSPGTGVDGELF
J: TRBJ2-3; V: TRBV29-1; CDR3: SVDGLGVRAQY
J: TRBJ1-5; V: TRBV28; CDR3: ASSEGGGNQPQH
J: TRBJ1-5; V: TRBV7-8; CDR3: ASSLLVGTGPGQPQH
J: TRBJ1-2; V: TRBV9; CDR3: ASSLALGGSGYGYT
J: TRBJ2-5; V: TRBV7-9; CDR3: ASSHLTGQGPETQY
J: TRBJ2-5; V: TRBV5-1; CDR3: ASSGGQGRETQY